A selection of T cell receptor beta chains follows, all from one sample in a study of OX40 agonist ivuxolimab in advanced cancers. Measured with immunoSEQ multiplex PCR; TCRdb has only the in-frame clones, and not every one. The profile shows roughly 60,000 clones, 80% to 85% of them singletons. The sequences come from CD4+ or CD8+ T cells sorted from blood, collected in a trial of the OX40 agonist ivuxolimab. These receptors all come from an adult with an advanced solid tumor such as melanoma, head and neck, liver or kidney cancer. Both conserved end residues are part of each CDR3. Each record gives: D gene, V gene, clone size, J gene, CDR3 protein, CDR3 DNA. The D gene is left open where the match is weak. The listing skips clone size in some rows; elsewhere it reads once, few, many or a size class.

D: TRBD1
V: TRBV30
size: .
J: TRBJ2-7
CDR3: CAWSGQGYEQYF
DNA: TGTGCCTGGAGTGGACAGGGCTACGAGCAGTACTTC

D: TRBD1
V: TRBV28
size: .
J: TRBJ2-7
CDR3: CASSFDRGLRGYF
DNA: TGTGCCAGCAGTTTCGACAGGGGGCTACGGGGGTACTTC

D: .
V: TRBV6-1
size: .
J: TRBJ1-6
CDR3: CASSEVPTDSSYNSPLHF
DNA: TGTGCCAGCAGTGAAGTCCCGACTGATAGCTCCTATAATTCACCCCTCCACTTT

D: TRBD1
V: TRBV18
size: .
J: TRBJ2-3
CDR3: CASSQDRGYADTQYF
DNA: TGTGCCAGCTCACAAGACAGGGGCTACGCAGATACGCAGTATTTT

D: .
V: TRBV5-1
size: .
J: TRBJ2-1
CDR3: CASSLDYHNEQFF
DNA: TGCGCCAGCAGCTTGGACTATCACAATGAGCAGTTCTTC

D: TRBD1
V: TRBV10-1
size: .
J: TRBJ2-7
CDR3: CASSGNPGQPYEQYF
DNA: TGCGCCAGCAGTGGGAACCCGGGACAGCCCTACGAGCAGTACTTC

D: .
V: TRBV9
size: .
J: TRBJ2-5
CDR3: CASSRTGRGETQYF
DNA: TGTGCCAGCAGCAGGACAGGGAGGGGAGAGACCCAGTACTTC

D: TRBD2
V: TRBV6-6
size: once
J: TRBJ2-1
CDR3: CASSYSGSGRDNEQFF
DNA: TGTGCCAGCAGTTACTCGGGGAGCGGGAGGGACAATGAGCAGTTCTTC

D: .
V: TRBV9
size: .
J: TRBJ2-7
CDR3: CASTPGLSSYEQYF
DNA: TGTGCCAGCACGCCGGGACTTAGCTCCTACGAGCAGTACTTC

D: .
V: TRBV30
size: .
J: TRBJ1-6
CDR3: CAWSPEGHYNSPLHF
DNA: TGTGCCTGGAGTCCTGAAGGGCACTATAATTCACCCCTCCACTTT

D: .
V: TRBV19
size: once
J: TRBJ2-5
CDR3: CASSVEGARETQYF
DNA: TGTGCCAGTAGTGTGGAGGGGGCTCGAGAGACCCAGTACTTC

D: .
V: TRBV25-1
size: .
J: TRBJ2-6
CDR3: CASSESEFSGANVLTF
DNA: TGTGCCAGCAGTGAATCTGAGTTCTCTGGGGCCAACGTCCTGACTTTC

D: .
V: TRBV7-7
size: .
J: TRBJ2-5
CDR3: CASSKENQETQYF
DNA: TGTGCCAGCAGCAAAGAGAACCAAGAGACCCAGTACTTC

D: TRBD2
V: TRBV28
size: .
J: TRBJ2-5
CDR3: CASSPGGAFQETQYF
DNA: TGTGCCAGCAGTCCCGGGGGGGCCTTTCAAGAGACCCAGTACTTC

D: TRBD1
V: TRBV10-2
size: .
J: TRBJ1-5
CDR3: CASSEDREKPQHF
DNA: TGCGCCAGCAGTGAGGACAGGGAGAAGCCCCAGCATTTT

D: .
V: TRBV7-9
size: .
J: TRBJ2-5
CDR3: CATIREGETQYF
DNA: TGTGCCACAATTCGAGAGGGAGAGACCCAGTACTTC

D: TRBD1
V: TRBV7-2
size: .
J: TRBJ1-2
CDR3: CASSLAGDRADYTF
DNA: TGTGCCAGCAGCTTGGCCGGGGACAGGGCTGACTACACCTTC

D: TRBD1
V: TRBV28
size: .
J: TRBJ2-7
CDR3: CASSPGTGGLINTDEQYF
DNA: TGTGCCAGCAGTCCCGGGACAGGGGGGTTGATTAATACCGACGAGCAGTACTTC

D: .
V: TRBV19
size: .
J: TRBJ2-7
CDR3: CASSSQQSYEQYF
DNA: TGTGCCAGTAGTTCACAGCAATCCTACGAGCAGTACTTC

D: .
V: TRBV10-2
size: .
J: TRBJ1-5
CDR3: CASSVSNQPQHF
DNA: TGCGCCAGCAGTGTCAGCAATCAGCCCCAGCATTTT

D: TRBD2
V: TRBV4-3
size: few
J: TRBJ2-2
CDR3: CASSLGLAANTGELFF
DNA: TGCGCCAGCAGCCTTGGACTAGCGGCGAACACCGGGGAGCTGTTTTTT

D: .
V: TRBV25-1
size: .
J: TRBJ2-3
CDR3: CASSEFGSTDTQYF
DNA: TGTGCCAGCAGTGAATTCGGGAGCACAGATACGCAGTATTTT

D: TRBD1
V: TRBV7-6
size: .
J: TRBJ2-1
CDR3: CASSLEFRDRDPYNEQFF
DNA: TGTGCCAGCAGCTTAGAGTTCAGGGACAGGGACCCCTACAATGAGCAGTTCTTC

D: .
V: TRBV5-1
size: .
J: TRBJ1-1
CDR3: CASSMLGVAFF
DNA: TGCGCCAGCAGCATGTTGGGGGTAGCTTTCTTT